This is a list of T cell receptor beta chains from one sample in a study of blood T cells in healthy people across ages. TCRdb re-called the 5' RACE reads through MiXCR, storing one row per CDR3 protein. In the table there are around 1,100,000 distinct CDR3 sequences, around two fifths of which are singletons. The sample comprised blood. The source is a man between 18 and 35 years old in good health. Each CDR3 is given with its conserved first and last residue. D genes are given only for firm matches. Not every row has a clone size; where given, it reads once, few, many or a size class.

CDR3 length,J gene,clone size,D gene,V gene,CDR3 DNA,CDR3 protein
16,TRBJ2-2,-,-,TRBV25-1,TGTGCCAGCAGTGAATTAAGCCAGGGAGACACCGGGGAGCTGTTTTTT,CASSELSQGDTGELFF
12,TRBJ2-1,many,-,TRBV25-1,TGTGCCAGCGAACAGGGGAGGGATGAGCAGTTCTTC,CASEQGRDEQFF
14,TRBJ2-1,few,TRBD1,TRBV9,TGTGCCAGCAGCGCCGCTACAGGGGTCAATGAGCAGTTCTTC,CASSAATGVNEQFF
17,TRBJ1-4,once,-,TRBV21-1,TGTGCCAGCAGCAAAGTCTGCCAGGGACCAACTAATGAAAAACTGTTTTTT,CASSKVCQGPTNEKLFF
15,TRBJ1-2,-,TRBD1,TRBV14,TGTGCCAGCAGCCCCCGGGACAGGACTTTTTATGGCTACACCTTC,CASSPRDRTFYGYTF
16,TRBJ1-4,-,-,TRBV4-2,TGTGCCAGCAGTCCCTTGGGGGAGGACGGGTCAGAAAAACTGTTTTTT,CASSPLGEDGSEKLFF
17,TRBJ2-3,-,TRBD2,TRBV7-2,TGTGCCAGCAGCAGAGACCCCGGGGGGTCTGGGGCAGATACGCAGTATTTT,CASSRDPGGSGADTQYF
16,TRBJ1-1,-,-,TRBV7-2,TGTGCCAGCAGCTTAGGCTCGGGACTGAGCAACACTGAAGCTTTCTTT,CASSLGSGLSNTEAFF
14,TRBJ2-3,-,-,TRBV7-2,TGTGCCAGCAGCGGCCGGACCCGACCAGATACGCAGTATTTT,CASSGRTRPDTQYF
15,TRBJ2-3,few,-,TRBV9,TGTGCCAGCAGCCCATCGGTTGATCGGACAGATACGCAGTATTTT,CASSPSVDRTDTQYF
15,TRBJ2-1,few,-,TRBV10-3,TGTGCCATCAGTGAGAGGCAAGGGGCCCACAATGAGCAGTTCTTC,CAISERQGAHNEQFF
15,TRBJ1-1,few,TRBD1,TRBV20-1,TGCAGTGCTAGAGATAACAGGGGAATGAACACTGAAGCTTTCTTT,CSARDNRGMNTEAFF
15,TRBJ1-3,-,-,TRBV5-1,TGCGCCAGCAGCTTCGCTCCGGGCGACGGAAACACCATATATTTT,CASSFAPGDGNTIYF
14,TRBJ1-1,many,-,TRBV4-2,TGTGCCAGCAGCCAAGATCAGGCAGGGGCTGAAGCTTTCTTT,CASSQDQAGAEAFF
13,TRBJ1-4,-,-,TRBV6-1,TGTGCCAGCAGTGTTGAGGGAAACGAAAAACTGTTTTTT,CASSVEGNEKLFF
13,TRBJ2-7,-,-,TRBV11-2,TGTGCCAGCAGCCCCGGATTTACGTACGCGCAGTACTTC,CASSPGFTYAQYF
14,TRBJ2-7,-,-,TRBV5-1,TGCGCCAGCAGCTTGGGAGGGTACGGCTACGAGCAGTACTTC,CASSLGGYGYEQYF
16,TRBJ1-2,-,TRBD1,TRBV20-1,TGCAGTGCTGAAACGGGACAGGGGGCGAGAAGATATGGCTACACCTTC,CSAETGQGARRYGYTF
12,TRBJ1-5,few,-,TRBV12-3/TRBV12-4,TGTGCCAGCAGTTTTTCGGCGGAGCCCCAGCATTTT,CASSFSAEPQHF
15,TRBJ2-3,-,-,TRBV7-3,TGTGCCAGCAGCTTAAGTCTAGGAGAAGGGGATACGCAGTATTTT,CASSLSLGEGDTQYF
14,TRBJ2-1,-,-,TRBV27,TGTGCCAGCAGTTTAGTTAGGGATCGGAATGAGCAGTTCTTC,CASSLVRDRNEQFF
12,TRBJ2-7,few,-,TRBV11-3,TGTGCCAGCAGCTTAGATGGGGGCGAGCAGTACTTC,CASSLDGGEQYF
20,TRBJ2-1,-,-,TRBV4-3,TGCGCCAGCAGCCAAGATCTTCTGGGGACCGGATCCCAGGTATCCTACGAGCAGTTCTTC,CASSQDLLGTGSQVSYEQFF
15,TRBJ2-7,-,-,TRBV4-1,TGCGCCAGCAGCCAAGAGAGGAAGGGTTCCTACGAGCAGTACTTC,CASSQERKGSYEQYF
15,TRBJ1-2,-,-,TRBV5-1,TGCGCCAGCAGCTTGGCCCAGGGCTCGAGCTATGGCTACACCTTC,CASSLAQGSSYGYTF
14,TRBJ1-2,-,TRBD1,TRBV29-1,TGCAGCGTCCAAAGGACAGGGGGCAACTATGGCTACACCTTC,CSVQRTGGNYGYTF
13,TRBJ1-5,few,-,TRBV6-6,TGTGCCAGCACGTCAGGTACCTATCAGCCCCAGCATTTT,CASTSGTYQPQHF
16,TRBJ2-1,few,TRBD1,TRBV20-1,TGCAGTGCTAGAGATTTGGGACAGGGCTCCTACAATGAGCAGTTCTTC,CSARDLGQGSYNEQFF
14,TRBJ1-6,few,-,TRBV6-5,TGTGCCAGCAGCCCCCCAGGGGACAATTCACCCCTCCACTTT,CASSPPGDNSPLHF
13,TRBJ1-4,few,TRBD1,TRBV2,TGTGCCAGCAAGGGACAGGGTGTAGAAAAACTGTTTTTT,CASKGQGVEKLFF
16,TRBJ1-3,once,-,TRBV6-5,TGTGCCAGCAGTTACTCGAAGAAGGTCGATGGAAACACCATATATTTT,CASSYSKKVDGNTIYF
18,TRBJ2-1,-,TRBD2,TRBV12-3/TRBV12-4,TGTGCCAGCACCGGACTAGCGGGGGGCCCCAACATATACAATGAGCAGTTCTTC,CASTGLAGGPNIYNEQFF
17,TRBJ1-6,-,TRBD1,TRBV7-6,TGTGCCAGCAGCTTAGAACAGGGGGCAAGGAGAGGATCACCCCTCCACTTT,CASSLEQGARRGSPLHF
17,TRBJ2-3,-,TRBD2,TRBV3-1,TGTGCCAGCAGCCGGACTAGCGGGGGGGCCGTCGCAGATACGCAGTATTTT,CASSRTSGGAVADTQYF
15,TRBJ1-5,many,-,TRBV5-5,TGTGCCAGCAGAGATCGATCCGACAGCAATCAGCCCCAGCATTTT,CASRDRSDSNQPQHF
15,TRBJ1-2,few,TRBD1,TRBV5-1,TGCGCCAGCAGCTTTACAGGGGACCGTAACTATGGCTACACCTTC,CASSFTGDRNYGYTF
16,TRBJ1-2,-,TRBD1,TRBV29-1,TGCAGCGTTGAAGAAGGGACAGGGTTTTCGAGCTATGGCTACACCTTC,CSVEEGTGFSSYGYTF
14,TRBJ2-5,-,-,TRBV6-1,TGTGCCAGCAGGCTCGGACTTAGTCAAGAGACCCAGTACTTC,CASRLGLSQETQYF
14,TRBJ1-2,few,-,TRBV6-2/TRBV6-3,TGTGCCAGCAGTTACCCATGGACATTTACCGGCTACACCTTC,CASSYPWTFTGYTF
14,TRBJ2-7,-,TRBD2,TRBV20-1,TGCAATGCTAGCCCAGCGGGGGACGGCAATGAGCAGTACTTC,CNASPAGDGNEQYF
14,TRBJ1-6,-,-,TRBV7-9,TGTGCCAGCAGCTTAGTCCAGGGTGATTCACCCCTCCACTTT,CASSLVQGDSPLHF
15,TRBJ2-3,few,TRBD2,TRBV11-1,TGTGCCAGCAGCTACCCCGGACTAGATGCGGATACGCAGTATTTT,CASSYPGLDADTQYF